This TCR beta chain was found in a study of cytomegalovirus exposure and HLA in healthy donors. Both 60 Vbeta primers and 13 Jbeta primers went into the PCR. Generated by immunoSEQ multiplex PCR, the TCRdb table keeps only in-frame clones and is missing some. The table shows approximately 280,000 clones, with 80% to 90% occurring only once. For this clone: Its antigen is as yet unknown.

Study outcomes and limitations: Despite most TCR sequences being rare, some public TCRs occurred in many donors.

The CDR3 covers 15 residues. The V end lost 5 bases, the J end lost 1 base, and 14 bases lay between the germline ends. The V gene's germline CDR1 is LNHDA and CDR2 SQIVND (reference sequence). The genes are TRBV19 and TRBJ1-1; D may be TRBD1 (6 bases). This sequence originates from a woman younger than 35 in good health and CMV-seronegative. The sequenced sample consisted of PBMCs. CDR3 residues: CASSPRTGWNTEAFF. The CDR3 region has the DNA TGTGCCAGTAGTCCCAGAACAGGGTGGAACACTGAAGCTTTCTTT. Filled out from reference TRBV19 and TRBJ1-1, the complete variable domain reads DGGITQSPKYLFRKEGQNVTLSCEQNLNHDAMYWYRQDPGQGLRLIYYSQIVNDFQKGDIAEGYSVSREKKESFPLTVTSAQKNPTAFYLCASSPRTGWNTEAFFGQGTRLTVV.